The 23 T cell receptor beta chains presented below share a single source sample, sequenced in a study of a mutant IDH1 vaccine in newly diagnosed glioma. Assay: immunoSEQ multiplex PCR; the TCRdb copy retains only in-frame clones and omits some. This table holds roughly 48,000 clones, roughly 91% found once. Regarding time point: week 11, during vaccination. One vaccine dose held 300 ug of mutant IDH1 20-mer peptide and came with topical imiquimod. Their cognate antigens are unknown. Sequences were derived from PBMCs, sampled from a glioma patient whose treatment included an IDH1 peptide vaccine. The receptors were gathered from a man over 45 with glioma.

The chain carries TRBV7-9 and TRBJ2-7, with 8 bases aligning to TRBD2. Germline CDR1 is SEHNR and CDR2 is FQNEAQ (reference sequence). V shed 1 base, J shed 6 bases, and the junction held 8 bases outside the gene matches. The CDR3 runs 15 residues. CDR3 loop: CASSLGGLAGPEQYF. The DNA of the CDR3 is TGTGCCAGCAGCTTAGGGGGGCTAGCGGGCCCCGAGCAGTACTTC.

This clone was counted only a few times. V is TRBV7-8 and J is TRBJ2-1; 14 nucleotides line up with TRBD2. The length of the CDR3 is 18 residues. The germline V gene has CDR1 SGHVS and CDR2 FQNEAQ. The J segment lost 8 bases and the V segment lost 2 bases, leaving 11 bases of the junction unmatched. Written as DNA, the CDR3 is TGTGCCAGCAGCTTATTAGGCTTTAGGACTAGCGGGAGGTATGAGCAGTTCTTC. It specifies CASSLLGFRTSGRYEQFF.

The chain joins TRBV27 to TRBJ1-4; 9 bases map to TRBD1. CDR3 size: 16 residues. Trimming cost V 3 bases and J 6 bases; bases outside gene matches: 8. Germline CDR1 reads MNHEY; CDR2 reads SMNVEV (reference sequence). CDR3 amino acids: CASSFISDRGDEKLFF. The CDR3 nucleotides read TGTGCCAGCAGTTTTATCAGTGACAGGGGGGATGAAAAACTGTTTTTT.

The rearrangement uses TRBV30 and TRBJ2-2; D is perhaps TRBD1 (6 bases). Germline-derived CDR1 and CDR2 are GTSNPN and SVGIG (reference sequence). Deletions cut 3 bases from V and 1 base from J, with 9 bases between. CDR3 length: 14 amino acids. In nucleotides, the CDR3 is TGTGCCTGGAGGGGGGCGCGGAACACCGGGGAGCTGTTTTTT. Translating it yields CAWRGARNTGELFF.

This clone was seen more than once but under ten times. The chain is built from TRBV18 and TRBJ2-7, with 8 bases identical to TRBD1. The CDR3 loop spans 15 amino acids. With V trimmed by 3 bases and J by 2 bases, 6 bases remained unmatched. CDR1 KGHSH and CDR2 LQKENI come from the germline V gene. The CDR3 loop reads CASSPRTGTTYEQYF. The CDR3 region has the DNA TGTGCCAGCTCACCCCGGACAGGGACCACCTACGAGCAGTACTTC.

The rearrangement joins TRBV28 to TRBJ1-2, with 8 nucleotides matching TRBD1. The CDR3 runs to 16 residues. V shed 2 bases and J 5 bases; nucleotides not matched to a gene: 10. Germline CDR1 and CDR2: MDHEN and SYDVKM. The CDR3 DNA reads TGTGCCAGCAGTTTAGGGAACAGGGGGGCATCTTATGGCTACACCTTC. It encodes CASSLGNRGASYGYTF.

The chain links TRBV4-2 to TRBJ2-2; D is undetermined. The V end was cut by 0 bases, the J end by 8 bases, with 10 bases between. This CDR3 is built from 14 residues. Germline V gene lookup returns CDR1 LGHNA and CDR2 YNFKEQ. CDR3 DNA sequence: TGTGCCAGCAGCCAAGAGGTAGTGTCGGGGGAGCTGTTTTTT. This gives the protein CASSQEVVSGELFF.

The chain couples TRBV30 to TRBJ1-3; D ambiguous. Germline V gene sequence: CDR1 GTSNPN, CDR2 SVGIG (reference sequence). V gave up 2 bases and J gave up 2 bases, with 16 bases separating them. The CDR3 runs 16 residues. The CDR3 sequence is CAWSKAGSVAGNTIYF. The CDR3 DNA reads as TGTGCCTGGAGTAAAGCGGGATCTGTGGCTGGAAACACCATATATTTT.

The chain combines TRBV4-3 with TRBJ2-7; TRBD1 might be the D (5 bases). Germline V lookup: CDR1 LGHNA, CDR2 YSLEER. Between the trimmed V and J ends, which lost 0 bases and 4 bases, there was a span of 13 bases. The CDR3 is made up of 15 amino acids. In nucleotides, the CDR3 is TGCGCCAGCAGCCAAGATAGGGCAGGGTTATACGAGCAGTACTTC. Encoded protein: CASSQDRAGLYEQYF.

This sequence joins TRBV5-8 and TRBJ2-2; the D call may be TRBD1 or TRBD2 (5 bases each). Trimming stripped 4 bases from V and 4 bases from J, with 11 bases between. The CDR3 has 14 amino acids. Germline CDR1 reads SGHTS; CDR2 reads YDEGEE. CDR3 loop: CASSRQRGTGELFF. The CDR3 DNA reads TGTGCCAGCAGCAGACAGAGGGGCACCGGGGAGCTGTTTTTT.

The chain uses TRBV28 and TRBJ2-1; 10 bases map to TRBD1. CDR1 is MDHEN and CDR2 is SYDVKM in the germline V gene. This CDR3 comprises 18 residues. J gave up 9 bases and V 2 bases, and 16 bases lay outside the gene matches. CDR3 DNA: TGTGCCAGCAGTTTACTATTTTTTTCGGGACAGGGGATCAGTGAGCAGTTCTTC. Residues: CASSLLFFSGQGISEQFF.

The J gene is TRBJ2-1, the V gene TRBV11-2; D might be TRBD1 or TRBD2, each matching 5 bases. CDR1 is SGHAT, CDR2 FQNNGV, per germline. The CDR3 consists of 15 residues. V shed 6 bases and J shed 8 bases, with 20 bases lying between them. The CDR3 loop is CASRGVRGPLDEQFF. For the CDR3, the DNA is TGTGCCAGCAGGGGGGTGAGGGGACCCCTCGATGAGCAGTTCTTC.

CDR3 region: CASSSQGAGEKLFF. For the CDR3, the DNA is TGTGCCAGCAGCTCACAGGGGGCGGGAGAAAAACTGTTTTTT. V and J are TRBV5-8 and TRBJ1-4, with 9 bases aligning to TRBD1. The CDR3 totals 14 residues. CDR1 is SGHTS and CDR2 is YDEGEE in the germline V gene. Trimming removed 3 bases from V and 8 bases from J; junction bases left unmatched: 5.

The CDR3 DNA is TGTGCCAGCAGCGAATACACAGGGGGGTATCAGCCCCAGCATTTT. Protein product: CASSEYTGGYQPQHF. The chain is built from TRBV5-5 and TRBJ1-5; 8 bases align to TRBD1. J lost 5 bases, V lost 4 bases, and 8 bases had no gene match. Germline CDR1 and CDR2: SGHKS and YYEKEE (reference sequence). The CDR3 has 15 residues.

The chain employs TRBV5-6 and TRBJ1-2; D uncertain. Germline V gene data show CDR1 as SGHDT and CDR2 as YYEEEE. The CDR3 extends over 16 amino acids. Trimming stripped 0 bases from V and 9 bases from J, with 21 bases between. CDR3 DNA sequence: TGTGCCAGCAGCTTGGTAAGGGCGATGGCAACTATGCGCTACACCTTC. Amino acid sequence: CASSLVRAMATMRYTF. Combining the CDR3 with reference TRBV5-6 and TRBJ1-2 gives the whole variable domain DAGVTQSPTHLIKTRGQQVTLRCSPKSGHDTVSWYQQALGQGPQFIFQYYEEEERQRGNFPDRFSGHQFPNYSSELNVNALLLGDSALYLCASSLVRAMATMRYTFGSGTRLTVV.

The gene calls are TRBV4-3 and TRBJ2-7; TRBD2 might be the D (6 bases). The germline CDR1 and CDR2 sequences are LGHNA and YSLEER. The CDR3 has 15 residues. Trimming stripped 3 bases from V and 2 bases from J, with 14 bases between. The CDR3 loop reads CASSQDLSGAYEQYF. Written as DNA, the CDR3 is TGCGCCAGCAGCCAGGACCTCTCGGGGGCCTACGAGCAGTACTTC.

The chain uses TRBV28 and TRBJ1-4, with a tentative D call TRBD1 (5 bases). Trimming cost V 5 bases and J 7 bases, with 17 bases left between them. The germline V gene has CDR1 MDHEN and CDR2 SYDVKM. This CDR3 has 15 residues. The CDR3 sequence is CASSTTPGTGEKLFF. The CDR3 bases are TGTGCCAGCAGTACAACGCCTGGGACGGGTGAAAAACTGTTTTTT.

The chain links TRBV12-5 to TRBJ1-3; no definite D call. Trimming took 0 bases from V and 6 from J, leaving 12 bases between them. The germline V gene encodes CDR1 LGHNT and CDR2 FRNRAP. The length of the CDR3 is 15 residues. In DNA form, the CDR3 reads TGTGCTAGTGGTTTGGTGACACTGGGCGAAAACACCATATATTTT. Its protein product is CASGLVTLGENTIYF.

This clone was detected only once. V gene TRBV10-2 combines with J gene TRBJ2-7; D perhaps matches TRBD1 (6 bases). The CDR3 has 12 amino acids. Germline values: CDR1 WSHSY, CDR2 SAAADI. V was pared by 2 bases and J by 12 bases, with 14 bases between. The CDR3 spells CASSETSQGGYF. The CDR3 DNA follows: TGCGCCAGCAGTGAGACGTCTCAAGGGGGGTACTTC.

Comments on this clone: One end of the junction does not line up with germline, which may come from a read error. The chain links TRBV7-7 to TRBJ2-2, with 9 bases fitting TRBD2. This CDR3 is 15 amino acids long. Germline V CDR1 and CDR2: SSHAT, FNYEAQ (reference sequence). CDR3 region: CASSLEGLAGGELFF. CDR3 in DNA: TGTGCTAGCAGCTTAGAGGGACTAGCCGGCGGGGAGCTGTTTTTT. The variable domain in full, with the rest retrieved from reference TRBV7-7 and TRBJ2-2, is GAGVSQSPRYKVTKRGQDVTLRCDPISSHATLYWYQQALGQGPEFLTYFNYEAQPDKSGLPSDRFSAERPEGSISTLTIQRTEQRDSAMYRCASSLEGLAGGELFFGEGSRLTVL.

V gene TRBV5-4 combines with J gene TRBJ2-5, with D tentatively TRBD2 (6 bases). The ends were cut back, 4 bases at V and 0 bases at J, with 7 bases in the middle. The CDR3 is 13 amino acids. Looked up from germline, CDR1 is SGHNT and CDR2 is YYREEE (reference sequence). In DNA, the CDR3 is TGTGCCAGCAGCGGGAGGTACCAAGAGACCCAGTACTTC. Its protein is CASSGRYQETQYF.

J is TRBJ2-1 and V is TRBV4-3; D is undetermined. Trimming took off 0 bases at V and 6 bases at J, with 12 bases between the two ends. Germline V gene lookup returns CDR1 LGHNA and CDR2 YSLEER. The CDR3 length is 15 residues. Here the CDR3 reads CASSQDRGGSNEQFF. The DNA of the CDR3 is TGCGCCAGCAGCCAAGATCGCGGCGGTAGCAATGAGCAGTTCTTC.

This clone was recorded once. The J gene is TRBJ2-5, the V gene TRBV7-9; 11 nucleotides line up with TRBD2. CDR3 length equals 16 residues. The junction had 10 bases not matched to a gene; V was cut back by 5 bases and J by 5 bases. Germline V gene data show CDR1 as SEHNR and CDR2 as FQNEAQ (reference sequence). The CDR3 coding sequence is TGTGCCAGCAGCAATAGCGGGAGGGCCGATATGGAGACCCAGTACTTC. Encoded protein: CASSNSGRADMETQYF.